This TCR beta chain was found in a study of cytomegalovirus exposure and HLA in healthy donors. It was with 60 Vbeta and 13 Jbeta primers that the PCR ran. Libraries were prepared by immunoSEQ multiplex PCR; TCRdb keeps only in-frame clonotypes and omits some of them. The table has roughly 170,000 clones, about four fifths seen once. Study observations and caveats: There were reportedly fewer N-insertions in an Asian-associated ancestry cluster than the roughly 670-donor mean, in a later analysis.

In regard to this clone: Its target is unknown. At one boundary the junction diverges from the germline segment, which might be a read error. Additional DNA sequences in this sample encode the identical CDR3.

Donors in the study were healthy people who gave bone marrow. This receptor was taken from a man aged 30 to 45 in good health and CMV-seronegative. Material for sequencing was PBMCs.

The CDR3 DNA sequence: TGCGCCAGCAGCGCCCCCGGGACAGGGCTGTCCGAGCAGTTCTTC. Translating it yields CASSAPGTGLSEQFF. The chain carries TRBV7-2 and TRBJ2-1, with 9 nucleotides matching TRBD1. The CDR3 length is 15 residues. CDR1 is SGHTA and CDR2 is FQGNSA in the germline V gene.